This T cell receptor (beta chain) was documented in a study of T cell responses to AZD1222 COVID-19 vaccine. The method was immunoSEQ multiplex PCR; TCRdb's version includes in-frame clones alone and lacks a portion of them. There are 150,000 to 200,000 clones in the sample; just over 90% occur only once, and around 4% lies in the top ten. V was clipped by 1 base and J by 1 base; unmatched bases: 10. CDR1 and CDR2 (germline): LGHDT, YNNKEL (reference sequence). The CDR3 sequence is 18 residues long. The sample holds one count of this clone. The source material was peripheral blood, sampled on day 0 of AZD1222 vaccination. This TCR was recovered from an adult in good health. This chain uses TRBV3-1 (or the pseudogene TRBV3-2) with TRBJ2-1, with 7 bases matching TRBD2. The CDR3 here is CASSQAVPSGASYNEQFF. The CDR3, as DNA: TGTGCCAGCAGCCAAGCGGTGCCCAGCGGGGCGTCCTACAATGAGCAGTTCTTC.